The entry that follows covers one T cell receptor beta chain sequence. The junction had 16 bases not matched to a gene; V was cut back by 5 bases and J by 2 bases. Per germline, CDR1 SEHNR and CDR2 FQNEAQ (reference sequence). This CDR3 has 18 residues. The sample is drawn from a study of blood T cell repertoires in COVID-19. Looking at the study overall: Both acute and convalescent COVID-19 samples were obtained from the United States, Italy and Spain.

Sequencing was performed with immunoSEQ multiplex PCR; in TCRdb, only in-frame clones are kept and a portion is missing. The sample holds about 280,000 clones; around 85% are singletons and the top ten take 2% to 3%. Donors in Cohort 3 counted as recovered after two negative PCRs, clearance, or symptom resolution. What was sequenced was PBMCs or T cells enriched from blood (not recorded which). This chain joins TRBV7-9 and TRBJ2-5; 8 bases match TRBD1. This TCR was recovered from a woman aged 45-60 years who had recovered from COVID-19. As DNA, the CDR3 is TGTGCCAGCAGCGATACCGGGACAGGCCACAGGCCTCAAGAGACCCAGTACTTC. Translation: CASSDTGTGHRPQETQYF.